Listed below are T cell receptor beta chains from one sample, sequenced in a study of radiotherapy plus CTLA-4 blockade in lung cancer. Method: immunoSEQ multiplex PCR; TCRdb's copy keeps in-frame clones and lacks some. The sample yields about 120,000 clones, approximately 90% seen once. The specimen comprised peripheral blood, sampled from a patient treated with radiotherapy plus ipilimumab. The source is a human donor with non-small cell lung cancer that progressed on radiotherapy plus ipilimumab. Each CDR3 is given with its conserved first and last residue. D genes are given only for firm matches. Where a row states a size, it is once, few, many or the class of an expanded clone; other rows omit it.

v_call	clone_size	j_call	d_call	cdr3_aa	cdr3_nt
TRBV10-3	.	TRBJ1-1	TRBD1	CAISGQGNTEAFF	TGTGCCATCAGTGGACAGGGGAACACTGAAGCTTTCTTT
TRBV19	.	TRBJ1-2	.	CASHQWGYGYIF	TGTGCCAGCCACCAGTGGGGTTATGGCTACATCTTC
TRBV27	.	TRBJ2-7	TRBD1	CASSLTGQRYEQYF	TGTGCCAGCAGTCTTACGGGACAGAGGTACGAGCAGTACTTC
TRBV4-1	.	TRBJ2-7	.	CASSPGFSSYEQYF	TGCGCCAGCAGCCCAGGGTTTAGCTCCTACGAGCAGTACTTC
TRBV5-1	.	TRBJ1-1	.	CASSRLRVGTEAFF	TGCGCCAGCAGCAGGCTCCGGGTGGGCACTGAAGCTTTCTTT
TRBV5-8	.	TRBJ2-7	.	CASSRGLTVSYEQYF	TGTGCCAGCAGCCGCGGATTGACAGTCTCCTACGAGCAGTACTTC
TRBV5-1	.	TRBJ2-2	.	CASSLVSSAGELFF	TGCGCCAGCAGCTTGGTGTCTAGCGCCGGGGAGCTGTTTTTT
TRBV2	.	TRBJ1-4	.	CASSWDGLEKLFF	TGTGCCAGCAGCTGGGACGGCCTTGAAAAACTGTTTTTT
TRBV16	.	TRBJ2-1	TRBD2	CASSELAGSEQFF	TGTGCCAGCAGCGAACTAGCGGGTAGTGAGCAGTTCTTC
TRBV10-3	.	TRBJ2-7	TRBD1	CATSDRGEQYF	TGTGCCACCAGTGACAGGGGCGAGCAGTACTTC
TRBV7-8	.	TRBJ2-7	.	CATSRENYEQYF	TGTGCCACATCGCGGGAAAACTACGAGCAGTACTTC
TRBV28	.	TRBJ2-5	.	CASRGLVPETQYF	TGTGCCAGCAGGGGACTTGTCCCAGAGACCCAGTACTTC
TRBV6-1	.	TRBJ2-2	.	CASSALTTNTGELFF	TGTGCCAGCAGTGCCCTTACAACGAACACCGGGGAGCTGTTTTTT
TRBV4-1	few	TRBJ2-7	TRBD2	CASSQVGLAATKYEQYF	TGCGCCAGCAGCCAAGTGGGGCTAGCGGCAACTAAGTACGAGCAGTACTTC
TRBV5-1	.	TRBJ2-2	TRBD2	CASSLRRETGELFF	TGCGCCAGCAGCTTGCGGCGGGAGACCGGGGAGCTGTTTTTT
TRBV10-3	.	TRBJ1-1	TRBD1	CAISPGQHDTEAFF	TGTGCCATCAGCCCGGGACAGCATGACACTGAAGCTTTCTTT
TRBV7-3	once	TRBJ2-1	.	CASSYEFASYNEQFF	TGTGCCAGCAGCTACGAATTCGCCTCCTACAATGAGCAGTTCTTC
TRBV19	.	TRBJ2-3	TRBD2	CATRGEVRDTQYF	TGTGCCACCCGGGGGGAGGTTAGAGATACGCAGTATTTT
TRBV5-4	.	TRBJ2-2	TRBD1	CASSKPGGAGTGELFF	TGTGCCAGCAGCAAACCAGGGGGCGCGGGGACCGGGGAGCTGTTTTTT
TRBV7-8	.	TRBJ2-7	TRBD1	CASSRGQGAIEQYF	TGTGCCAGCAGCCGGGGGCAGGGGGCGATCGAGCAGTACTTC
TRBV5-6	.	TRBJ2-1	.	CASSFLGGEQFF	TGTGCCAGCAGCTTTTTGGGCGGTGAGCAGTTCTTC
TRBV5-1	.	TRBJ2-3	TRBD2	CASSAGLAGGTDTQYF	TGCGCCAGCAGCGCGGGACTAGCGGGAGGCACAGATACGCAGTATTTT
TRBV6-6	.	TRBJ2-5	.	CASAPTGSQEETQYF	TGTGCCAGCGCACCTACGGGAAGTCAGGAAGAGACCCAGTACTTC
TRBV7-9	few	TRBJ2-7	TRBD2	CASSKTSLPYEQYF	TGTGCCAGCAGCAAGACTAGCTTGCCCTACGAGCAGTACTTC
TRBV6-1	.	TRBJ2-1	.	CASSKGSVYNEQFF	TGTGCCAGCAGTAAGGGGTCGGTCTACAATGAGCAGTTCTTC
TRBV9	.	TRBJ2-1	TRBD2	CASSALTSGANEQFF	TGTGCCAGCAGCGCCTTGACTAGCGGGGCGAATGAGCAGTTCTTC
TRBV11-1	few	TRBJ2-7	.	CASSRGRSYEQYF	TGTGCCAGCAGCCGGGGGCGATCCTACGAGCAGTACTTC
TRBV11-3	.	TRBJ2-1	.	CASSLRGSYNEQFF	TGTGCCAGCAGCTTGAGGGGTTCCTACAATGAGCAGTTCTTC